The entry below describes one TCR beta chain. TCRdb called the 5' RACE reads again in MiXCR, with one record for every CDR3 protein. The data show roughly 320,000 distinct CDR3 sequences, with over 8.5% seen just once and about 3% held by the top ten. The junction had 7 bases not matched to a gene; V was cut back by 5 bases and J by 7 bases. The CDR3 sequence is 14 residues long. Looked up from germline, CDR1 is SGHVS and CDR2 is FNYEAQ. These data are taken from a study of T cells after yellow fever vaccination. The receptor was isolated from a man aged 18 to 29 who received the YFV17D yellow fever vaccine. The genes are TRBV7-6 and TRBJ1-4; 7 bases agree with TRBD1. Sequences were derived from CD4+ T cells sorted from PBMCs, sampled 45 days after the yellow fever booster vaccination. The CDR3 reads CASSTGDSGEKLFF. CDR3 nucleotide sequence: TGTGCCAGCAGCACAGGGGACAGTGGTGAAAAACTGTTTTTT.